The 7 T cell receptor beta chains below all came from one sample that was sequenced in a study of cytomegalovirus exposure and HLA in healthy donors. A multiplex PCR was run with 60 Vbeta primers and 13 Jbeta primers. The method was immunoSEQ multiplex PCR; TCRdb's version includes in-frame clones alone and lacks a portion of them. This table holds 100,000 to 150,000 clones, 60% to 80% found once. The sequenced sample was PBMCs. These receptors all stem from a woman aged 45-65 years in good health and CMV-seronegative.

The V gene is TRBV14, the J gene TRBJ2-6, with 8 nucleotides matching TRBD1. The CDR3 runs to 13 residues. Losses at the gene ends were 4 bases for V and 12 bases for J; bases not matched to a gene: 5. The germline CDR1 and CDR2 sequences are SGHDN and FVKESK. The DNA of the CDR3 is TGTGCCAGCAGCCGCGGACAGGGTGGCGTCCTGACTTTC. This translates into CASSRGQGGVLTF.

The chain is built from TRBV28 and TRBJ2-7; 9 bases match TRBD2. V shed 7 bases and J 0 bases; nucleotides not matched to a gene: 13. Germline V lookup: CDR1 MDHEN, CDR2 SYDVKM. The CDR3 contains 17 residues. The CDR3 is CASMDSGGGSHSYEQYF. The CDR3, as DNA: TGTGCCAGCATGGATAGCGGGGGCGGATCACACTCCTACGAGCAGTACTTC.

The chain joins TRBV7-9 to TRBJ2-7; possibly TRBD1 for D (6 bases). The CDR3 extends over 13 amino acids. Trimming pared 3 bases from V and 3 bases from J, leaving 9 bases between. Germline CDR1 and CDR2: SEHNR and FQNEAQ (reference sequence). The CDR3 loop reads CASSFGDIYEQYF. CDR3 DNA: TGTGCCAGCAGCTTCGGGGACATCTACGAGCAGTACTTC.

V gene TRBV7-6 combines with J gene TRBJ1-4; weak D call: TRBD1 (6 bases). The V gene lost 0 bases and the J gene lost 5 bases, with 13 bases spanning the gap. Germline lookup yields CDR1 SGHVS and CDR2 FNYEAQ. This CDR3 has 16 residues. The CDR3: CASSLAQGVENEKLFF. The CDR3 coding sequence is TGTGCCAGCAGCTTAGCACAGGGAGTAGAAAATGAAAAACTGTTTTTT.

The chain employs TRBV4-1 and TRBJ2-1; D ambiguous. This CDR3 has 15 residues. Germline CDR1 and CDR2: MGHRA and YSYEKL. Trimming shortened V by 1 base and J by 0 bases, and 7 bases separated the two germline ends. The CDR3 loop reads CASSQGGGSYNEQFF. In DNA, the CDR3 is TGCGCCAGCAGCCAAGGTGGCGGCTCCTACAATGAGCAGTTCTTC.

The chain carries TRBV6-4 and TRBJ2-5, with D hard to call. Germline V gene sequence: CDR1 MRHNA, CDR2 SNTAGT. The CDR3 loop spans 14 amino acids. V was pared by 3 bases and J by 4 bases, with 12 bases between. CDR3 loop: CASSERPHRETQYF. The DNA for the CDR3 is TGTGCCAGCAGTGAGAGGCCGCATAGAGAGACCCAGTACTTC.

The chain couples TRBV4-1 to TRBJ2-7; weak D call: TRBD1 (5 bases). Germline CDR1 and CDR2: MGHRA and YSYEKL. The CDR3 sequence is 14 residues long. V was clipped by 4 bases and J by 4 bases, with 14 bases between them. This CDR3 reads CASSRTGSMYEQYF. The DNA of the CDR3 is TGCGCCAGCAGCCGAACAGGCAGTATGTACGAGCAGTACTTC.